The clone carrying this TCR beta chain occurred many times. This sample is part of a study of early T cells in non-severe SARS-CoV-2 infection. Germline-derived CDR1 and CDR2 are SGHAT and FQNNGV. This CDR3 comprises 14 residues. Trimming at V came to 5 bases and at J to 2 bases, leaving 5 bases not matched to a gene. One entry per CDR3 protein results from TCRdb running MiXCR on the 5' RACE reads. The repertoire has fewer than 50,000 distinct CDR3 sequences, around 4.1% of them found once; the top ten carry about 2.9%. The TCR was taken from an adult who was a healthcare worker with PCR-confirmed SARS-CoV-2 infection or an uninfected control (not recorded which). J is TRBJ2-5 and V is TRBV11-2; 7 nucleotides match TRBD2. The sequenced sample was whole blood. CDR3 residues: CASSRRTSQETQYF. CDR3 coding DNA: TGTGCCAGCAGCCGCCGGACTAGTCAAGAGACCCAGTACTTC. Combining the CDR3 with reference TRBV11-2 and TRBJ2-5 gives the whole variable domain EAGVAQSPRYKIIEKRQSVAFWCNPISGHATLYWYQQILGQGPKLLIQFQNNGVVDDSQLPKDRFSAERLKGVDSTLKIQPAKLEDSAVYLCASSRRTSQETQYFGPGTRLLVL.